The T cell receptor beta chain described here comes from a study of T cells in Graves' hyperthyroidism and ophthalmopathy. Graves' hyperthyroidism qualified as stable when ophthalmopathy did not progress within 18 months. This clonotype was seen many times. TCR beta CDR3 region amplification was performed from RNA transcripts. The HTBI set primed first-round TCR CDR3 RT-PCR. One entry per CDR3 protein results from TCRdb running MiXCR on the multiplex PCR reads. The sample has a few hundred thousand distinct CDR3 sequences, about a fifth seen once. V lost 7 bases and J lost 4, with 14 bases in between. The CDR3 consists of 14 residues.

Sequencing was done on a sample of blood. This sequence joins TRBV12-3 or TRBV12-4 and TRBJ1-5, with a tentative D call TRBD1 (5 bases). This receptor was taken from a woman younger than 30 with Graves' hyperthyroidism. CDR3 region: CASTLTGRNQPQHF. As DNA, the CDR3 is TGTGCCAGCACCCTAACGGGGCGAAATCAGCCCCAGCATTTT.